This TCR beta chain was sequenced in a study of blood T cell repertoires in COVID-19. About the research overall: The study drew acute and convalescent COVID-19 samples from the United States, Italy and Spain.

Trimming took 6 bases from V and 6 from J; bases not matched to a gene: 8. Germline values: CDR1 SGDLS, CDR2 YYNGEE. The CDR3 has 13 residues. Produced via immunoSEQ multiplex PCR; TCRdb's table is partial and in-frame only. The data contain around 190,000 clones, about 85% of them singletons. This clone was observed once. The sample consisted of peripheral blood. The V gene is TRBV9, the J gene TRBJ2-7; 8 positions agree with TRBD1. This TCR came from a woman older than 75 with acute or convalescent COVID-19. The CDR3 bases are TGTGCCAGCAACCCATACCAGGGGGCCGAGCAGTACTTC. Its translation: CASNPYQGAEQYF.